The 23 T cell receptor beta chains reported below all come from one sample, sequenced in a study of immune heterogeneity within non-small cell lung tumors. TCR beta CDR3 regions came from multiplex PCR with 32 forward V and 13 reverse J primers. Using its own MiXCR run on the multiplex PCR reads, TCRdb lists one record per CDR3 protein. The table has under 13,000 distinct CDR3 sequences, approximately 29% seen once. Bulk tumor genomic DNA served as template, at roughly 600 ng per sample. During surgery, several far-apart biopsies were obtained from every primary tumor. Patients went through curative surgery, and their non-small cell lung cancer was untreated and newly diagnosed. Sequenced: lung tumor tissue. The receptors were gathered from a woman in her forties or fifties with non-small cell lung cancer.

Concerning this clonotype: Compared with germline, one end of the junction differs, possibly owing to a read error. The CDR3 DNA reads TGTGCCAGCAGCCCGTTGTTCGTACCGGGAAACACCATATTTTTT. Translating gives CASSPLFVPGNTIFF. V usage is TRBV14 and J usage is TRBJ1-3; D gene unclear. CDR1 and CDR2 from the germline V gene are SGHDN and FVKESK. The CDR3 totals 15 residues. The full variable domain, in which reference TRBV14 and TRBJ1-3 provide the parts outside the CDR3, is EAGVTQFPSHSVIEKGQTVTLRCDPISGHDNLYWYRRVMGKEIKFLLHFVKESKQDESGMPNNRFLAERTGGTYSTLKVQPAELEDSGVYFCASSPLFVPGNTIFFGEGSWLTVV.

The table lists this clonotype with a few counts. This may stem from a read error, because a much larger clone lies one nucleotide away. The conserved phenylalanine or tryptophan is not found at the CDR3 terminus, so this likely reflects a read error. The V call is TRBV13, the J call TRBJ2-7, with D tentatively TRBD1 (5 bases). This CDR3 has 13 residues. Germline CDR1 reads PRHDT; CDR2 reads FYEKMQ (reference sequence). The V end lost 0 bases, the J end lost 6 bases, and 9 bases lay between the germline ends. Here the CDR3 reads CASSLGQGSEQYL. In DNA form, the CDR3 reads TGTGCCAGCAGCTTAGGGCAGGGTAGCGAGCAGTACCTC.

The J gene is TRBJ1-1, the V gene TRBV20-1; TRBD1 is a possible D gene (5 bases). CDR3 length equals 12 residues. CDR1 and CDR2 from the germline V gene are DFQATT and SNEGSKA (reference sequence). Trimming stripped 8 bases from V and 2 bases from J, with 12 bases between. CDR3 DNA: TGCAGTTTCGAAGGGACTAACACTGAAGCTTTCTTT. Amino acids: CSFEGTNTEAFF.

This clonotype has a count of ten or more. The J gene is TRBJ2-6, the V gene TRBV6-1, with D tentatively TRBD1 (5 bases). Germline assignment: CDR1 MNHNS and CDR2 SASEGT. Trimming removed 11 bases at V and 0 bases at J, with 8 bases between. The length of the CDR3 is 13 residues. The CDR3 sequence is CAVRDSGANVLTF. CDR3 nucleotides: TGTGCCGTCAGGGACTCTGGGGCCAACGTCCTGACTTTC.

This clonotype was seen repeatedly, ten times or more. V gene TRBV6-1 combines with J gene TRBJ2-7; the D gene could be TRBD1 or TRBD2 (5 bases each). The germline V and J ends were trimmed by 7 bases and 2 bases, with 12 bases remaining between them. CDR1 is MNHNS and CDR2 is SASEGT in the germline V gene. This CDR3 region has 13 residues. CDR3 sequence: CASTEGQTYEQYF. CDR3 DNA: TGTGCCAGCACCGAGGGGCAGACCTACGAGCAGTACTTC.

Many counts were recorded for this clonotype. The chain joins TRBV7-8 to TRBJ1-3, with D perhaps TRBD1 (6 bases). Trimming removed 4 bases at V and 3 bases at J, with 16 bases between. The CDR3 extends over 16 amino acids. Germline values: CDR1 SGHVS, CDR2 FQNEAQ. The CDR3 region is CASSYSTGASGNTIYF. For the CDR3, the DNA is TGTGCCAGCAGCTATTCGACGGGGGCGAGTGGAAACACCATATATTTT.

At least ten counts were recorded for this clonotype. The chain's CDR3 is CATSRADAYEQYF. The CDR3 DNA sequence: TGTGCCACCAGCAGAGCAGATGCCTACGAGCAGTACTTC. V and J are TRBV15 and TRBJ2-7; no reliable D call. V lost 1 base and J lost 2, with 6 bases in between. Germline values: CDR1 LNHNV, CDR2 YYDKDF (reference sequence). This CDR3 contains 13 residues.

Sample share makes this clonotype medium-sized. The rearrangement uses TRBV12-3 or TRBV12-4 and TRBJ2-1, with 9 positions matching TRBD2. J gave up 8 bases and V 5 bases, and 19 bases lay outside the gene matches. The CDR3 runs 18 residues. CDR3 DNA sequence: TGTGCCAGCAGTCCCGCAAGGGGCGGGGGGGCCTCAGGTGATGAGCAGTTCTTC. It specifies CASSPARGGGASGDEQFF.

A note on this clonotype: It may be a read error: a sequence one base away is much more abundant. The chain uses TRBV28 and TRBJ2-7; the D gene could be TRBD1 or TRBD2 (5 bases each). The CDR3 spans 13 residues. Germline V gene sequence: CDR1 MDHEN, CDR2 SYDVKM. The chain's CDR3 is CASSLSGAYERYF. DNA for the CDR3: TGTGCCAGCAGTTTGTCCGGGGCCTACGAGCGGTACTTC.

This clonotype is medium-sized in the sample. The chain is built from TRBV6-1 and TRBJ2-1, with 11 bases aligning to TRBD2. The germline gives CDR1 MNHNS, CDR2 SASEGT. The CDR3 is made up of 18 amino acids. Unmatched junction bases numbered 14, after V lost 6 bases and J lost 4 bases. CDR3 bases: TGTGCCAGCAGACGATATAGCGGGAGGGCCGGGATATACAATGAGCAGTTCTTC. Amino acid sequence: CASRRYSGRAGIYNEQFF.

This clonotype was recorded once. This chain links TRBV20-1 with TRBJ2-3; 11 bases fit TRBD2. V trimming: 8 bases; J trimming: 2 bases; junction bases outside the gene matches: 15. The CDR3 runs 17 residues. Germline V gene data show CDR1 as DFQATT and CDR2 as SNEGSKA (reference sequence). Here the CDR3 DNA reads TGCAGTTCTGACAGTCCGCTAGCGGGAGGCCCCACAGATACGCAGTATTTT. As protein: CSSDSPLAGGPTDTQYF.

A few counts support this clonotype. J is TRBJ1-5 and V is TRBV28; 7 bases line up with TRBD1. Trimming took 3 bases from V and 2 from J; bases not matched to a gene: 13. Germline V CDR1 and CDR2: MDHEN, SYDVKM. CDR3 length equals 18 residues. Here the CDR3 DNA reads TGTGCCAGCAGTTTTTTGTCTACAGGGGATATCGGCAATCAGCCCCAGCATTTT. This sequence encodes CASSFLSTGDIGNQPQHF.

The count of this clonotype is one. V and J are TRBV20-1 and TRBJ2-7, with D tentatively TRBD2 (6 bases). V shed 0 bases and J shed 3 bases, with 12 bases lying between them. The CDR3 is 14 amino acids. CDR1 is DFQATT and CDR2 is SNEGSKA in the germline V gene (reference sequence). CDR3 in DNA: TGCAGTGCTAGAGATATCGCGACTAGCTACGAGCAGTACTTC. Protein sequence: CSARDIATSYEQYF.

In this sample, this clonotype turned up a few times. The J gene is TRBJ2-5, the V gene TRBV10-3; D not resolved. V was clipped by 2 bases and J by 1 base, with 5 bases between them. The CDR3 spans 13 residues. Germline V gene data show CDR1 as ENHRY and CDR2 as SYGVKD. CDR3 bases: TGTGCCATCAGTGAGACATCCCAAGAGACCCAGTACTTC. It translates to CAISETSQETQYF.

This clonotype has only one observation. Here the CDR3 reads CASSYRPRGTSNYNEQFF. DNA of the CDR3: TGTGCCAGCAGTTACAGACCCCGTGGGACTAGCAACTACAATGAGCAGTTCTTC. V usage is TRBV6-5 and J usage is TRBJ2-1; 9 bases match TRBD2. V lost 2 bases, J lost 3 bases, and 11 bases stayed unmatched. Germline lookup yields CDR1 MNHEY and CDR2 SVGAGI. The CDR3 is made up of 18 amino acids.

In this sample, this clonotype is medium-sized. This sequence joins TRBV19 and TRBJ1-5; TRBD1 is a possible D gene (5 bases). This CDR3 is built from 17 residues. Germline values: CDR1 LNHDA, CDR2 SQIVND (reference sequence). Trimming removed 5 bases from V and 7 bases from J, with 24 bases in between. Here the CDR3 DNA reads TGTGCCAGTAGTTTGGGATTGGGAGGGGCAGGGTCACAGCCCCAGCATTTT. This codes for CASSLGLGGAGSQPQHF.

V gene TRBV7-2 combines with J gene TRBJ2-3; the D gene is possibly TRBD1 (5 bases). V lost 2 bases and J 2 bases, leaving 14 bases between the germline ends. The CDR3 is made up of 16 amino acids. Germline CDR1 SGHTA, CDR2 FQGNSA. For the CDR3, the DNA is TGTGCCAGCAGCTTAAGGGGCGACAGAGCCACAGATACGCAGTATTTT. Encoded protein: CASSLRGDRATDTQYF. Based on the CDR3 plus reference TRBV7-2 and TRBJ2-3, the full variable domain is GAGVSQSPSNKVTEKGKDVELRCDPISGHTALYWYRQSLGQGLEFLIYFQGNSAPDKSGLPSDRFSAERTGGSVSTLTIQRTQQEDSAVYLCASSLRGDRATDTQYFGPGTRLTVL.

The chain employs TRBV28 and TRBJ2-3; D possibly uses TRBD1 or TRBD2 (5 bases each). Trimming took off 0 bases at V and 3 bases at J, with 13 bases between the two ends. This CDR3 region has 16 residues. CDR1 is MDHEN and CDR2 is SYDVKM in the germline V gene. The CDR3 DNA sequence: TGTGCCAGCAGTTTATGGGACATGGGAGCAACAGATACGCAGTATTTT. Protein product: CASSLWDMGATDTQYF.

The genes are TRBV20-1 and TRBJ2-5; 8 bases are a match to TRBD2. Germline V lookup: CDR1 DFQATT, CDR2 SNEGSKA (reference sequence). The CDR3 contains 15 residues. V dropped 2 bases and J dropped 3; count of bases not matched to a gene: 8. Here the CDR3 DNA reads TGCAGTGCTAGACAGCGGGAGAGGGGAAAAGAGACCCAGTACTTC. This sequence encodes CSARQRERGKETQYF.

This clonotype was observed a handful of times. The V call is TRBV19, the J call TRBJ1-4; unclear D gene. The V gene's germline CDR1 is LNHDA and CDR2 SQIVND (reference sequence). Between the trimmed V and J ends, which lost 7 bases and 1 base, there was a span of 7 bases. This CDR3 spans 13 amino acids. In nucleotides, the CDR3 is TGTGCCAGTAAGAGGGAAACTAATGAAAAACTGTTTTTT. Its protein product is CASKRETNEKLFF.

Many counts were recorded for this clonotype. This sequence joins TRBV20-1 and TRBJ2-3; D possibly corresponds to TRBD2 (6 bases). V gave up 7 bases and J gave up 3 bases, with 11 bases separating them. Looked up from germline, CDR1 is DFQATT and CDR2 is SNEGSKA (reference sequence). The CDR3 contains 12 residues. The CDR3 bases are TGCAGTGGCGGGGAAGGAACAGATACGCAGTATTTT. Translated: CSGGEGTDTQYF.

This clonotype rates as medium-sized. The CDR3 region has the DNA TGCGCCAGCAGCTTGGAGGAGGGAGGGCGGAACAATGAGCAGTTCTTC. Protein product: CASSLEEGGRNNEQFF. V gene TRBV5-1 combines with J gene TRBJ2-1; 7 nucleotides align to TRBD2. This CDR3 comprises 16 residues. CDR1 is SGHRS, CDR2 YFSETQ, per germline. The junction had 8 bases not matched to a gene; V was cut back by 0 bases and J by 5 bases.

This clonotype is labeled as medium-sized (0.01 to 0.1%). The CDR3 DNA is TGCAGTGCTAGAGGTCGGGGCCGAGACTACGAGCAGTACTTC. The encoded protein is CSARGRGRDYEQYF. The V gene is TRBV20-1, the J gene TRBJ2-7; D is possibly TRBD1 or TRBD2 (5 bases each). V lost 1 base and J 3 bases, leaving 13 bases between the germline ends. The CDR3 has 14 residues. Germline V gene data show CDR1 as DFQATT and CDR2 as SNEGSKA (reference sequence).